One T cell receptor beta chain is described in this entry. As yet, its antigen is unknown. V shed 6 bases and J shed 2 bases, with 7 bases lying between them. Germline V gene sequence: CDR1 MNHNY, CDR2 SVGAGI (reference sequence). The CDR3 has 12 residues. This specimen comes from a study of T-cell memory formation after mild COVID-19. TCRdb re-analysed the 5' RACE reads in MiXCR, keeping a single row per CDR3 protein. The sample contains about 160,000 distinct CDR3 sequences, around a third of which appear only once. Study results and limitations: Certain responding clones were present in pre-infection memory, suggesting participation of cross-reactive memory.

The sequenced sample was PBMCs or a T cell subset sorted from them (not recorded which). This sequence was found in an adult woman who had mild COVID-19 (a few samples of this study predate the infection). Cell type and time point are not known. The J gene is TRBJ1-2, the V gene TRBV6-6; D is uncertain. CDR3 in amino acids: CASRGGNYGYTF. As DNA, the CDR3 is TGTGCCAGCAGGGGAGGCAACTATGGCTACACCTTC.